A selection of T cell receptor beta chains follows, all from one sample in a study of PD-L1 blockade in urothelial cancer. Clones were read by immunoSEQ multiplex PCR, and TCRdb kept only the in-frame ones, dropping some. The data contain roughly 21,000 clones, around 89% of them singletons. This material consisted of PBMCs, taken around atezolizumab (anti-PD-L1) treatment. Receptor source: a woman in her sixties or seventies with urothelial cancer. The CDR3 runs from the conserved cysteine through the conserved F or W. A D gene is named only where the DNA matches it firmly. Clone size, where shown, is once, few, many, or a class for clones that have expanded.

abundance,j_gene,v_gene,len,d_gene,CDR3nt,CDR3aa
NA,TRBJ1-1,TRBV9,14,TRBD1,TGTGCCAGCAGCGGTGACAGGGACGACACTGAAGCTTTCTTT,CASSGDRDDTEAFF
NA,TRBJ2-5,TRBV28,13,NA,TGTGCCAGCAGTCAGCGGGTCCAAGAGACCCAGTACTTC,CASSQRVQETQYF
NA,TRBJ1-2,TRBV18,16,NA,TGTGCCAGCTCACCACCGGGGCCAAATCGCGACTATGGCTACACCTTC,CASSPPGPNRDYGYTF
NA,TRBJ2-7,TRBV6-5,13,NA,TGTGCCAGCTCCAGGCGGGTGGGCGACGAGCAGTACTTC,CASSRRVGDEQYF
NA,TRBJ2-5,TRBV5-1,16,NA,TGCGCCAGCAGCCCCGGAGGTGTAGTCAGGCAAGAGACCCAGTACTTC,CASSPGGVVRQETQYF
NA,TRBJ2-3,TRBV19,13,NA,TGTGCCAGTAACCAGGGTAGCACAGATACGCAGTATTTT,CASNQGSTDTQYF
NA,TRBJ2-5,TRBV6-5,13,TRBD1,TGTGCCATCCGCCGGACAGGGAAGGAGACCCAGTACTTC,CAIRRTGKETQYF
NA,TRBJ2-1,TRBV7-3,15,TRBD2,TGTGCCAGCAGCTGGGCTAGCGGGTCCTACAATAAGCAGTTCTTC,CASSWASGSYNKQFF
NA,TRBJ2-7,TRBV7-3,19,TRBD2,TGTGCCAGCAGCTTCTCTGGCGGGACTAGCGGGAGATTCATCTACGAGCAGTACTTC,CASSFSGGTSGRFIYEQYF
NA,TRBJ2-3,TRBV15,14,TRBD2,TGTGCCACCAGCAGAGGCGGGAGGGCAGATACGCAGTATTTT,CATSRGGRADTQYF
NA,TRBJ2-1,TRBV10-2,14,NA,TGCGCCAGCAGTGCGGCGGGACCCCGGTATGAGCAGTTCTTC,CASSAAGPRYEQFF
once,TRBJ2-7,TRBV28,18,TRBD1,TGTGCCAGCAGTGAGCGACAGGGGACTTCGGGCTGGGACTACGAGCAGTACTTC,CASSERQGTSGWDYEQYF
once,TRBJ2-5,TRBV7-9,17,TRBD1,TGTGCCAGCAGCTTAGAGATGGGACAGCCATGGAGAGAGACCCAGTACTTC,CASSLEMGQPWRETQYF
NA,TRBJ1-5,TRBV5-4,13,NA,TGTGCCAGCAGCTTGAAACCCGTCGGGCCCCAGCATTTT,CASSLKPVGPQHF
NA,TRBJ1-5,TRBV19,15,TRBD1,TGTGCCAGTAGTATCGGTCAGGGGGTAGGTCAGCCCCAGCATTTT,CASSIGQGVGQPQHF
NA,TRBJ1-1,TRBV7-9,12,NA,TGTGCCAGCAGCATCGAAACAGGTGGGGCTTTCTTT,CASSIETGGAFF
NA,TRBJ2-4,TRBV7-8,20,NA,TGTGCCAGCAGTTCAAGCACCCTGGCACTAGCTCCGTTGGCCAAAAACATTCAGTACTTC,CASSSSTLALAPLAKNIQYF
NA,TRBJ1-2,TRBV19,15,NA,TGTGCCAGTAGTACCCTCCTAACCCACCTCTCTGGCTACACCTTC,CASSTLLTHLSGYTF
NA,TRBJ2-1,TRBV11-2,15,NA,TGTGCCAGCACCCTTAGAACCTACTCCTACAATGAGCAGTTCTTC,CASTLRTYSYNEQFF
NA,TRBJ1-5,TRBV7-2,13,TRBD1,TGTGCCAGTACAGGGGAACGTAATCAGCCCCAGCATTTT,CASTGERNQPQHF
once,TRBJ2-1,TRBV7-9,16,NA,TGTGCCAGCAGCCCTTCGGACTCGCCGACTGGGGATGAGCAGTTCTTC,CASSPSDSPTGDEQFF
NA,TRBJ1-3,TRBV5-1,13,NA,TGCGCCAGCAGCGAACAGTCTGGAAACACCATATATTTT,CASSEQSGNTIYF
NA,TRBJ2-7,TRBV2,15,TRBD2,TGTGCCAGCAGTGATGGGGGACTAGCGGCCTACGAGCAGTACTTC,CASSDGGLAAYEQYF
NA,TRBJ2-1,TRBV5-4,15,TRBD2,TGTGCCAGCAGCTTTGGCGGGGGTTCCTACAATGAGCAGTTCTTC,CASSFGGGSYNEQFF
NA,TRBJ1-1,TRBV4-1,14,NA,TGCGCCAGCAGCCCAACAGGGTTTGGCACTGAAGCTTTCTTT,CASSPTGFGTEAFF
once,TRBJ2-7,TRBV25-1,15,TRBD1,TGTGCCAGCAGTCCTTCTAACAGGGGCTCCTACGAGCAGTACTTC,CASSPSNRGSYEQYF
NA,TRBJ1-5,TRBV27,15,TRBD1,TGTGCCACCTCAGGACAACAGGGGGGCAATCAGCCCCAGCATTTT,CATSGQQGGNQPQHF
NA,TRBJ1-2,TRBV14,14,TRBD1,TGTGCCAGCAGCAGACAGGGTATAGACTATGGCTACACCTTC,CASSRQGIDYGYTF
NA,TRBJ1-1,TRBV2,15,NA,TGTGCCAGCAGTGGAGTCACTCCTATGAACACTGAAGCTTTCTTT,CASSGVTPMNTEAFF
NA,TRBJ2-5,TRBV18,16,TRBD1,TGTGCCAGCTCATCTCTTACAGGGGCTGTCCAAGAGACCCAGTACTTC,CASSSLTGAVQETQYF
NA,TRBJ1-5,TRBV7-8,19,NA,TGTGCCAGCAGCTTAGTTCATGCCGCGGCGGGGAAAAGCAATCAGCCCCAGCATTTT,CASSLVHAAAGKSNQPQHF
NA,TRBJ1-2,TRBV2,14,NA,TGTGCCAGCCGATCGACTGGAGCTAACTATGGCTACACCTTC,CASRSTGANYGYTF
hyperexpanded,TRBJ2-7,TRBV29-1,14,TRBD1,TGCAGCGTTGAAGTGGGAGACAGGGGCTACGAGCAGTACTTC,CSVEVGDRGYEQYF
NA,TRBJ2-1,TRBV28,11,NA,TGTGCCAGCAGACATCGGGACTTTCAGTTCTTC,CASRHRDFQFF
NA,TRBJ2-7,TRBV9,13,NA,TGTGCCAGCAGCGTCAGGGGTTTGGACGAGCAGTACTTC,CASSVRGLDEQYF
NA,TRBJ1-2,TRBV5-5,15,TRBD1,TGTGCCAGCAGCTTGGCGGACAGGGGGGTCTATGGCTACACCTTC,CASSLADRGVYGYTF
NA,TRBJ2-7,TRBV4-1,15,NA,TGCGCCAGCAGCCAATGGGCAGGGGAAATGTACGAGCAGTACTTC,CASSQWAGEMYEQYF
NA,TRBJ2-3,TRBV9,12,NA,TGTGCCAGCAGCGTAATCGGGGATACGCAGTATTTT,CASSVIGDTQYF
once,TRBJ1-2,TRBV19,14,NA,TGTGCCAGTAGTTGGGACACCTCTAACTATGGCTACACCTTC,CASSWDTSNYGYTF
NA,TRBJ2-1,TRBV28,14,TRBD2,TGTGCCAGCAGCGGGACTAGTCCCTACAATGAGCAGTTCTTC,CASSGTSPYNEQFF
NA,TRBJ2-7,TRBV20-1,11,NA,TGCAGTGGAACTAGCTCCTACGAGCAGTACTTC,CSGTSSYEQYF
NA,TRBJ1-1,TRBV18,16,NA,TGTGCCAGCTCACCCACCCAACAGGGCGGGAACACTGAAGCTTTCTTT,CASSPTQQGGNTEAFF
NA,TRBJ2-7,TRBV29-1,12,NA,TGCAGCGTTGAAGTTTCGTCCTACGAGCAGTACTTC,CSVEVSSYEQYF
NA,TRBJ2-1,TRBV5-3,20,TRBD2,TGTGCCAGAAGCCTCAGACTAGCGGGAGGGCCTTTGATATCCTACAATGAGCAGTTCTTC,CARSLRLAGGPLISYNEQFF
once,TRBJ2-3,TRBV7-6,17,TRBD1,TGTGCCAGCAGCTTTGGGACAGGGAAGACTAGCACAGATACGCAGTATTTT,CASSFGTGKTSTDTQYF
NA,TRBJ1-5,TRBV2,16,NA,TGTGCCAGCAGTGCCCCCCGTAGAGTAGGCAATCAGCCCCAGCATTTT,CASSAPRRVGNQPQHF
NA,TRBJ2-7,TRBV10-3,14,NA,TGTGCCATCACCTCCGGGACTGGGACCTACGAGCAGTACTTC,CAITSGTGTYEQYF
NA,TRBJ2-7,TRBV2,13,NA,TGTGCCAGCACCGCAGGTGGTTTCTACGAGCAGTACTTC,CASTAGGFYEQYF
NA,TRBJ2-1,TRBV19,14,TRBD1,TGTGCCAGTAGTCGACAGGGACCCTACAATGAGCAGTTCTTC,CASSRQGPYNEQFF
NA,TRBJ1-2,TRBV18,17,TRBD1,TGTGCCAGCTCGGACCAATGGGGACAGGGTACCAACTATGGCTACACCTTC,CASSDQWGQGTNYGYTF
once,TRBJ2-1,TRBV7-8,13,NA,TGTGCCAGCAGCTACATCCTCGCATTAGAGCAGTTCTTC,CASSYILALEQFF
NA,TRBJ1-1,TRBV19,14,TRBD1,TGTGCCAGTAGTATAGTTGTTCCGGGACAGGGAGCTTTCTTT,CASSIVVPGQGAFF
few,TRBJ2-7,TRBV28,15,TRBD2,TGTGCCAGCAGTTTGACGGGAGGGCCCTCGTATGAGCAGTACTTC,CASSLTGGPSYEQYF